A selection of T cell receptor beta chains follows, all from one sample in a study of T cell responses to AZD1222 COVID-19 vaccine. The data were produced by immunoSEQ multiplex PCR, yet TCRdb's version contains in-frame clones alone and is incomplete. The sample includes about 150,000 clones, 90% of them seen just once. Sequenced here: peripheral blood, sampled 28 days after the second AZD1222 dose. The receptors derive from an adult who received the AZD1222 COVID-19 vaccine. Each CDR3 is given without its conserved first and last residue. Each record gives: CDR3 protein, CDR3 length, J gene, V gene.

CDR3 protein: ASSLDPAGSNTGELF; CDR3 length: 15; J gene: TRBJ2-2; V gene: TRBV11-3
CDR3 protein: ASSFGEETQY; CDR3 length: 10; J gene: TRBJ2-5; V gene: TRBV27
CDR3 protein: ASSDGYTDTQY; CDR3 length: 11; J gene: TRBJ2-3; V gene: TRBV6-1
CDR3 protein: ASSLARTANNEKLF; CDR3 length: 14; J gene: TRBJ1-4; V gene: TRBV5-6
CDR3 protein: ASSPGQGGAGRDTIY; CDR3 length: 15; J gene: TRBJ1-3; V gene: TRBV28
CDR3 protein: ASSKNPGQGFYGYT; CDR3 length: 14; J gene: TRBJ1-2; V gene: TRBV19
CDR3 protein: ASTGTATNEKLF; CDR3 length: 12; J gene: TRBJ1-4; V gene: TRBV19
CDR3 protein: ASSVDPNYGYT; CDR3 length: 11; J gene: TRBJ1-2; V gene: TRBV9
CDR3 protein: ASSLSSTGGTEKLF; CDR3 length: 14; J gene: TRBJ1-4; V gene: TRBV28
CDR3 protein: SAPQSPNYGYT; CDR3 length: 11; J gene: TRBJ1-2; V gene: TRBV29-1
CDR3 protein: ASGPTSGAGGYT; CDR3 length: 12; J gene: TRBJ1-2; V gene: TRBV28
CDR3 protein: ASSEALGGLTDTQY; CDR3 length: 14; J gene: TRBJ2-3; V gene: TRBV2
CDR3 protein: ASSRTANYGYT; CDR3 length: 11; J gene: TRBJ1-2; V gene: TRBV6-5
CDR3 protein: ASSGAGDPYEQY; CDR3 length: 12; J gene: TRBJ2-7; V gene: TRBV10-1
CDR3 protein: ASSDLRLAGSVPFGEQY; CDR3 length: 17; J gene: TRBJ2-7; V gene: TRBV2
CDR3 protein: SVGLGSTNTGELF; CDR3 length: 13; J gene: TRBJ2-2; V gene: TRBV29-1
CDR3 protein: AWSRGGAYEQY; CDR3 length: 11; J gene: TRBJ2-7; V gene: TRBV30
CDR3 protein: ASSSGGSANVLT; CDR3 length: 12; J gene: TRBJ2-6; V gene: TRBV19
CDR3 protein: ASSLVGTAQHQPQH; CDR3 length: 14; J gene: TRBJ1-5; V gene: TRBV27
CDR3 protein: ASSLGTSGMEEQF; CDR3 length: 13; J gene: TRBJ2-1; V gene: TRBV7-8
CDR3 protein: ASRTGADTQY; CDR3 length: 10; J gene: TRBJ2-3; V gene: TRBV27
CDR3 protein: ATSRLTSAQETQY; CDR3 length: 13; J gene: TRBJ2-5; V gene: TRBV15
CDR3 protein: ASRYGTGITDTQY; CDR3 length: 13; J gene: TRBJ2-3; V gene: TRBV5-6
CDR3 protein: ASSGYDGTGRRELF; CDR3 length: 14; J gene: TRBJ2-2; V gene: TRBV11-2
CDR3 protein: ASSVATSGVYEQY; CDR3 length: 13; J gene: TRBJ2-7; V gene: TRBV9
CDR3 protein: ASSSPRSSDEQY; CDR3 length: 12; J gene: TRBJ2-7; V gene: TRBV28
CDR3 protein: SARLAPLNEQF; CDR3 length: 11; J gene: TRBJ2-1; V gene: TRBV29-1
CDR3 protein: ASSESAGNNNEQF; CDR3 length: 13; J gene: TRBJ2-1; V gene: TRBV6-1
CDR3 protein: ASSLTGAGYEQY; CDR3 length: 12; J gene: TRBJ2-7; V gene: TRBV5-1
CDR3 protein: VHSRRGQETQY; CDR3 length: 11; J gene: TRBJ2-5; V gene: TRBV30
CDR3 protein: ASSVTNTDTQY; CDR3 length: 11; J gene: TRBJ2-3; V gene: TRBV9
CDR3 protein: ASSLEEDRIYGYT; CDR3 length: 13; J gene: TRBJ1-2; V gene: TRBV13
CDR3 protein: ASSFGQGISSPLH; CDR3 length: 13; J gene: TRBJ1-6; V gene: TRBV7-9
CDR3 protein: ASSPTEWTSGGEETQY; CDR3 length: 16; J gene: TRBJ2-5; V gene: TRBV13
CDR3 protein: ASSLSERGQENTGELF; CDR3 length: 16; J gene: TRBJ2-2; V gene: TRBV28
CDR3 protein: ASSTDRGPYSNQPQH; CDR3 length: 15; J gene: TRBJ1-5; V gene: TRBV6-2/TRBV6-3
CDR3 protein: ASSHEITLTGISTEAF; CDR3 length: 16; J gene: TRBJ1-1; V gene: TRBV3-1/TRBV3-2
CDR3 protein: ASSPLGGGDEQY; CDR3 length: 12; J gene: TRBJ2-7; V gene: TRBV5-6
CDR3 protein: ASRFRGNSPLH; CDR3 length: 11; J gene: TRBJ1-6; V gene: TRBV6-5
CDR3 protein: ASSLETQY; CDR3 length: 8; J gene: TRBJ2-5; V gene: TRBV7-9
CDR3 protein: ASRADYTEAF; CDR3 length: 10; J gene: TRBJ1-1; V gene: TRBV27
CDR3 protein: ASSPRTGENEKLF; CDR3 length: 13; J gene: TRBJ1-4; V gene: TRBV9
CDR3 protein: ASSIPRGPETGNTIY; CDR3 length: 15; J gene: TRBJ1-3; V gene: TRBV19
CDR3 protein: ASSAYRTGGGGYT; CDR3 length: 13; J gene: TRBJ1-2; V gene: TRBV7-2
CDR3 protein: ASSLGSGGRTDTQY; CDR3 length: 14; J gene: TRBJ2-3; V gene: TRBV7-9
CDR3 protein: ASSPRASRNSPLH; CDR3 length: 13; J gene: TRBJ1-6; V gene: TRBV14
CDR3 protein: ASSLLWGYTDTQY; CDR3 length: 13; J gene: TRBJ2-3; V gene: TRBV5-1
CDR3 protein: ASSRSHYGYT; CDR3 length: 10; J gene: TRBJ1-2; V gene: TRBV12-3/TRBV12-4
CDR3 protein: ASSQRHGIPLH; CDR3 length: 11; J gene: TRBJ1-6; V gene: TRBV16
CDR3 protein: ASRRGAGGNEQY; CDR3 length: 12; J gene: TRBJ2-7; V gene: TRBV6-6
CDR3 protein: ASSWTSGNYNEQF; CDR3 length: 13; J gene: TRBJ2-1; V gene: TRBV7-2
CDR3 protein: ASSRGGIAGDEQY; CDR3 length: 13; J gene: TRBJ2-7; V gene: TRBV5-4
CDR3 protein: ASSPRLAGDNEQF; CDR3 length: 13; J gene: TRBJ2-1; V gene: TRBV18
CDR3 protein: ASSYAGQGEDTQY; CDR3 length: 13; J gene: TRBJ2-3; V gene: TRBV6-5
CDR3 protein: ASSVPNTGTNGYT; CDR3 length: 13; J gene: TRBJ1-2; V gene: TRBV19
CDR3 protein: ATSDPGQGKYEQY; CDR3 length: 13; J gene: TRBJ2-7; V gene: TRBV24-1